The sequence of this T cell receptor beta chain was determined in a study of naive CD8 T cells in extremely preterm neonates. Overall study results and limits: Shared CDR3 nucleotide sequences: preterm roughly 2.7%, term approximately 0.43%, children 0.03% to 0.035%, adults over 0.0095%. Preterm neonates had significantly lower iChao1 richness than other age groups.

As to this clone: The antigen is undetermined.

The V gene lost 6 bases and the J gene lost 0 bases, with 15 bases spanning the gap. The CDR3 has 15 amino acids. CDR1 is SGDLS and CDR2 is YYNGEE in the germline V gene. TCRdb's table, derived via immunoSEQ multiplex PCR, lists solely in-frame clones and lacks some. The sample holds roughly 5,000 clones, approximately 96% seen once. Healthy nonsmoking adults and healthy children aged roughly 16-60 months donated peripheral blood. Healthy nonsmoking adult controls were aged about 19-55 years, with median age approximately 41 years. The sequenced sample was naive CD8+ T cells from blood. This receptor was identified in a human donor in good health. The V call is TRBV9, the J call TRBJ1-1, with D possibly being TRBD1 (5 bases). This chain's CDR3 is CASNPAGFLNTEAFF. CDR3 coding DNA: TGTGCCAGCAACCCTGCAGGGTTCTTGAACACTGAAGCTTTCTTT.